These 21 T cell receptor beta chains were all obtained from the same sample, sequenced in a study of post-analysis software for immune sequencing data. General study findings and limits: The study found TRBV5-6, TRBV5-1 and TRBV20-1 among about five TRBV segments more frequent in patients than controls.

Tagging with unique molecular identifiers was a feature of the TCR beta cDNA libraries. TCRdb re-called the PCR reads through MiXCR, storing one row per CDR3 protein. This table has roughly 580,000 distinct CDR3 sequences, about 40% appearing once. Antigen specificity for these receptors is unknown. Sample: blood. The receptors stem from a girl aged 10 to 17 with multiple sclerosis.

The chain links TRBV7-9 to TRBJ2-1; 8 nucleotides align to TRBD1. CDR3 size: 15 residues. Germline CDR1 SEHNR, CDR2 FQNEAQ (reference sequence). V gave up 9 bases and J gave up 6 bases; unmatched junction bases: 13. CDR3 loop: CASKRDGQGGNEQFF. The CDR3 bases are TGTGCCAGTAAGAGGGATGGACAGGGAGGCAATGAGCAGTTCTTC.

The V call is TRBV5-1, the J call TRBJ2-5; D possibly uses TRBD1 or TRBD2 (5 bases each). The germline V gene has CDR1 SGHRS and CDR2 YFSETQ. The CDR3 length is 15 residues. V was clipped by 0 bases and J by 5 bases, with 14 bases between them. CDR3 sequence reads: CASSLEGRTSETQYF. In DNA, the CDR3 is TGCGCCAGCAGCTTGGAGGGACGGACGTCGGAGACCCAGTACTTC.

This chain joins TRBV4-1 and TRBJ2-1, with a tentative D call TRBD2 (5 bases). Per germline, CDR1 MGHRA and CDR2 YSYEKL. The ends were cut back, 2 bases at V and 10 bases at J, with 12 bases in the middle. The CDR3 totals 13 residues. DNA for the CDR3: TGCGCCAGCAGCCAATTGGAAGCGGACGAGCAGTTCTTC. Its protein is CASSQLEADEQFF.

This clonotype was seen only a few times. The chain links TRBV7-2 to TRBJ2-1; 11 bases map to TRBD2. Germline assignment: CDR1 SGHTA and CDR2 FQGNSA. V was clipped by 1 base and J by 6 bases; unmatched bases: 2. CDR3 length: 15 residues. In nucleotides, the CDR3 is TGTGCCAGCAGCTTAGATAGCGGGGGGGCCAATGAGCAGTTCTTC. Protein: CASSLDSGGANEQFF.

This chain uses TRBV10-3 with TRBJ2-5; TRBD1 agrees at 11 bases. Trimming took 5 bases from V and 4 from J; bases not matched to a gene: 6. The CDR3 sequence is 15 residues long. CDR1 is ENHRY and CDR2 is SYGVKD in the germline V gene. As DNA, the CDR3 is TGTGCCATCAGTCGGACAGGGGGCTGGGGAGAGACCCAGTACTTC. As protein: CAISRTGGWGETQYF.

This clonotype was seen at least ten times. The J gene is TRBJ2-7, the V gene TRBV27; 10 bases align to TRBD1. This CDR3 has 15 residues. Per the germline V gene, CDR1 is MNHEY and CDR2 is SMNVEV (reference sequence). J lost 1 base, V lost 6 bases, and 6 bases had no gene match. CDR3 sequence: CASSSPGQGSYEQYF. The CDR3 coding sequence is TGTGCCAGCAGCTCACCGGGACAGGGGTCCTACGAGCAGTACTTC.

This chain links TRBV19 with TRBJ1-1; tentatively, D is TRBD1 (5 bases). In germline, CDR1 is LNHDA, CDR2 SQIVND (reference sequence). The CDR3 runs to 15 residues. Trimming took 4 bases from V and 6 from J, leaving 18 bases between them. The CDR3 region has the DNA TGTGCCAGTAGTAAACGGACAAGGTGGTTGGCTGAAGCTTTCTTT. It translates to CASSKRTRWLAEAFF.

V and J are TRBV15 and TRBJ2-5; D perhaps matches TRBD2 (5 bases). The last part of the DNA fits TRBJ2-7 better; the J call may be wrong. CDR1 is LNHNV and CDR2 is YYDKDF in the germline V gene (reference sequence). The CDR3 extends over 13 amino acids. CDR3 bases: TGTGCCACCTCAGCGGCCGGCCTTAACGAGCAGTACTTC. As protein: CATSAAGLNEQYF.

The chain recombines TRBV29-1 with TRBJ2-7; D might be TRBD1 or TRBD2, each matching 5 bases. The CDR3 totals 13 residues. Trimming shortened V by 3 bases and J by 3 bases, and 12 bases separated the two germline ends. Germline V gene data show CDR1 as SQVTM and CDR2 as ANQGSEA. The CDR3 reads CSVESQGDYEQYF. CDR3 in DNA: TGCAGCGTTGAGAGCCAGGGAGACTACGAGCAGTACTTC.

This clonotype was seen a few times. J is TRBJ2-3 and V is TRBV5-5, with D possibly TRBD2 on 5 matching bases. CDR3 size: 15 residues. Germline CDR1 reads SGHKS; CDR2 reads YYEKEE (reference sequence). V lost 1 base, J lost 3 bases, and 12 bases lay in between. In DNA, the CDR3 is TGTGCCAGCAGCTTGTGGGTATCGGGGACAGATACGCAGTATTTT. Amino acids: CASSLWVSGTDTQYF.

The chain combines TRBV20-1 with TRBJ2-2; 9 bases line up with TRBD1. CDR1 and CDR2 (germline): DFQATT, SNEGSKA (reference sequence). Trimming cost V 2 bases and J 6 bases; bases outside gene matches: 10. The CDR3 consists of 16 residues. CDR3 protein: CSARPWDRAGAGELFF. The DNA of the CDR3 is TGCAGTGCTAGACCCTGGGACAGGGCGGGAGCCGGGGAGCTGTTTTTT.

The V call is TRBV20-1, the J call TRBJ1-4; the D is unclear. The CDR3 spans 18 residues. CDR1 and CDR2 (germline): DFQATT, SNEGSKA (reference sequence). With 6 bases removed from V and 7 bases from J, the gap between germline ends came to 30 bases. CDR3 nucleotide sequence: TGCAGTGCCAGACCTCATGGAGGGCGGATAGGTGGGAGTGAAAAACTGTTTTTT. It codes for CSARPHGGRIGGSEKLFF.

This clonotype has at least ten counts. This chain uses TRBV7-9 with TRBJ2-1; 8 bases map to TRBD2. The length of the CDR3 is 15 residues. Germline CDR1 SEHNR, CDR2 FQNEAQ (reference sequence). Unmatched junction bases numbered 13, after V lost 5 bases and J lost 10 bases. CDR3 in DNA: TGTGCCAGCAGCCATCCCGGGACTAGTATTTGGGAGCAGTTCTTC. Translation gives CASSHPGTSIWEQFF.

The chain couples TRBV7-2 to TRBJ1-5; D gene uncertain. The CDR3 consists of 15 residues. The germline V gene encodes CDR1 SGHTA and CDR2 FQGNSA. V lost 7 bases, J lost 7 bases, and 20 bases lay in between. The CDR3 region is CASTKSDGFRQPQHF. The CDR3 DNA follows: TGTGCCAGCACCAAGTCGGACGGGTTCAGGCAGCCCCAGCATTTT.

The rearrangement joins TRBV12-3 or TRBV12-4 to TRBJ1-1; no firm D call. Between the trimmed V and J ends, which lost 3 bases and 1 base, there was a span of 15 bases. The CDR3 runs to 16 residues. The CDR3 DNA follows: TGTGCCAGCAGTTTTATACCCAATTTAGGGAACACTGAAGCTTTCTTT. It codes for CASSFIPNLGNTEAFF.

The chain uses TRBV12-3 or TRBV12-4 and TRBJ1-5, with a tentative D call TRBD1 (5 bases). V was cut by 5 bases and J by 2 bases, with 13 bases left in between. This CDR3 is built from 15 residues. This CDR3 reads CASSPQWGGNQPQHF. CDR3 nucleotide sequence: TGTGCCAGCAGTCCCCAATGGGGGGGCAATCAGCCCCAGCATTTT.

This clonotype has more than one count but fewer than ten. Germline is not matched at one junction end, which may reflect a read error. V and J are TRBV20-1 and TRBJ1-6; D is undetermined. In germline, CDR1 is DFQATT, CDR2 SNEGSKA (reference sequence). CDR3 length: 16 residues. The CDR3 sequence is CSARDFSSVANSPLHF. DNA of the CDR3: TGCAGTGCTAGAGATTTTTCTTCCGTGGCAAATTCGCCCCTCCACTTT.

The chain employs TRBV4-1 and TRBJ1-2, with 7 bases aligning to TRBD1. With V trimmed by 4 bases and J by 5 bases, 16 bases remained unmatched. The germline V gene has CDR1 MGHRA and CDR2 YSYEKL. This CDR3 is 17 amino acids long. The CDR3 protein is CASSPGGKGPRGYGYTF. CDR3 coding DNA: TGCGCCAGCAGCCCAGGGGGTAAGGGCCCTCGAGGGTATGGCTACACCTTC.

This clonotype appeared a few times. The J gene is TRBJ1-4, the V gene TRBV12-3 or TRBV12-4; D gene unclear. V was clipped by 3 bases and J by 2 bases, with 7 bases between them. The CDR3 runs 14 residues. The CDR3 nucleotides read TGTGCCAGCAGTTTGATGGGGACTAATGAAAAACTGTTTTTT. Its protein product is CASSLMGTNEKLFF.

The CDR3 DNA is TGCAGCGTTGAAGAAAGACTAGCGGACAATGAGCAGTTCTTC. It specifies CSVEERLADNEQFF. The chain employs TRBV29-1 and TRBJ2-1; TRBD2 agrees at 9 bases. This CDR3 is 14 amino acids long. Germline values: CDR1 SQVTM, CDR2 ANQGSEA. J lost 5 bases, V lost 0 bases, and 2 bases had no gene match.

V usage is TRBV29-1 and J usage is TRBJ2-7; the D gene is possibly TRBD2 (7 bases). The germline CDR1 and CDR2 sequences are SQVTM and ANQGSEA. There are 16 residues in the CDR3. With 0 bases removed from V and 6 bases from J, the gap between germline ends came to 21 bases. Here the CDR3 reads CSVEDPGSGGRVEQYF. Here the CDR3 DNA reads TGCAGCGTTGAAGATCCGGGGTCGGGGGGCAGGGTCGAGCAGTACTTC.